The entry below gives a single TCR beta chain sequence along with its context. Its antigen is still unknown. These data belong to a study of yellow fever vaccine responses in identical twins. TCRdb processed the RT-PCR reads anew with MiXCR; each CDR3 protein has one entry. Here the sample spans approximately 13,000 distinct CDR3 sequences, around four fifths being singletons. Study observations and caveats: A vaccine T cell response that seemed partly convergent and partly personalized was reported in twins.

The source of this sequence is a woman under 30 who received the yellow fever vaccine. Sequencing used T cells from blood (PBMCs), unsorted or a sorted subset (not recorded which), obtained before or after yellow fever vaccination (not recorded which).

The CDR3 region is CASSQEAGRGNEKLFF. In DNA form, the CDR3 reads TGTGCCAGCAGCCAAGAGGCTGGCAGGGGGAATGAAAAACTGTTTTTT. V and J are TRBV4-2 and TRBJ1-4, with 7 bases aligning to TRBD1. Trimming at V came to 0 bases and at J to 5 bases, leaving 6 bases not matched to a gene. Germline V gives CDR1 LGHNA, CDR2 YNFKEQ. This CDR3 comprises 16 residues.